This record looks at one T cell receptor (beta chain) sequence and its context. Both 60 Vbeta primers and 13 Jbeta primers went into the PCR. The data were produced by immunoSEQ multiplex PCR, yet TCRdb's version contains in-frame clones alone and is incomplete. The table has tens of thousands of clones, approximately 79% seen once; the top ten hold 2.7%. The data originate from a study of cytomegalovirus exposure and HLA in healthy donors. V lost 1 base and J 2 bases, leaving 8 bases between the germline ends. Germline V gives CDR1 SQVTM, CDR2 ANQGSEA. CDR3 length: 13 amino acids. This TCR was recovered from a young man in good health and CMV-seronegative. This chain uses TRBV29-1 with TRBJ2-5; D ambiguous. The specimen was PBMCs. The CDR3, as DNA: TGCAGCGTTGAAGGCCAGATTCAAGAGACCCAGTACTTC. It specifies CSVEGQIQETQYF.